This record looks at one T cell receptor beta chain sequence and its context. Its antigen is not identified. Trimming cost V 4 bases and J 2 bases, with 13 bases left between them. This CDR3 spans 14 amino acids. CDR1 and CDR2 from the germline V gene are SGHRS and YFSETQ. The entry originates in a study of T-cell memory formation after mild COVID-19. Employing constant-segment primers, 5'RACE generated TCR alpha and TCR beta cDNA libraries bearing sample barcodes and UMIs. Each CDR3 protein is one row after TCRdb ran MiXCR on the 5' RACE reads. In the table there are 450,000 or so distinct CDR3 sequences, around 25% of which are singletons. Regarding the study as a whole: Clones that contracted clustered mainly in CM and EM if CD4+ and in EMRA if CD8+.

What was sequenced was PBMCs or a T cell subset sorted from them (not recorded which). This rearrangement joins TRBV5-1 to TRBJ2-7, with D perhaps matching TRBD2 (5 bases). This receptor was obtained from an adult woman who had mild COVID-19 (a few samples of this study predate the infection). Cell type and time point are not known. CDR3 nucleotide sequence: TGCGCCAGCAGCCTTCTGGGAGTCCCCTACGAGCAGTACTTC. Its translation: CASSLLGVPYEQYF.